This T cell receptor beta chain originates from a study of cytomegalovirus exposure and HLA in healthy donors. Amplification used 60 Vbeta primers and 13 Jbeta primers. Using immunoSEQ multiplex PCR, the repertoire was profiled, and TCRdb retains in-frame clones only, with some absent. The sample lists 84,000 or so clones; 65% to 85% were seen once. The receptor was isolated from a man aged 25-45 years in good health and CMV-seronegative. Sequencing input: PBMCs.

DNA of the CDR3: TGTGCCAGCAGCTTAGGGGGGGCTAATAGCAATCAGCCCCAGCATTTT. Translated, it gives CASSLGGANSNQPQHF. The V gene is TRBV5-6, the J gene TRBJ1-5, with D perhaps matching TRBD1 (6 bases). With 2 bases removed from V and 0 bases from J, the gap between germline ends came to 12 bases. Germline assignment: CDR1 SGHDT and CDR2 YYEEEE. The CDR3 covers 16 residues.